This T cell receptor (beta chain) was retrieved from a study of blood T cell repertoires in COVID-19. Study background: Sample material is recorded as cDNA or gDNA derived from T cells, B-cell-depleted T cells, or PBMCs.

Participants were aged about 18 to 90 years, lived in roughly 25 US areas, and enrolled virtually. Exposed participants encountered a COVID-19 case during the 2 weeks preceding study entry. Generated by immunoSEQ multiplex PCR, the TCRdb table keeps only in-frame clones and is missing some. The sample carries about 250,000 clones, 80% to 85% recorded once. The germline gives CDR1 SGHRS, CDR2 YFSETQ. With V trimmed by 2 bases and J by 7 bases, 9 bases remained unmatched. CDR3 length: 14 residues. The genes are TRBV5-1 and TRBJ2-7, with 7 bases matching TRBD1. This TCR derives from a middle-aged man who had been exposed to COVID-19. The specimen sequenced was PBMCs or T cells enriched from blood (not recorded which). The CDR3 spells CASSLDRVGGEQYF. Here the CDR3 DNA reads TGCGCCAGCAGCTTAGACAGGGTTGGGGGTGAGCAGTACTTC.